A selection of T cell receptor beta chains follows, all from one sample in a study of regulatory T cells in long-lasting Graves disease. TCRdb analysed the multiplex PCR reads with MiXCR anew, one entry per CDR3 protein. The sample has under 450,000 distinct CDR3 sequences, 15% to 20% seen once. This sample was shared with a second study, whose subject was T cells in Graves' hyperthyroidism and ophthalmopathy.

The material was peripheral blood mononuclear cells (PBMCs), obtained at new diagnosis, from a patient treated with antithyroid drugs. These receptors were obtained from a woman aged 18-35 years with Graves disease. CDR3s include the opening cysteine and the closing phenylalanine or tryptophan. D genes are given only for firm matches. For some rows the clone size is stated as once, few or many, or as a class when expanded; others skip it.

j_gene	v_gene	len	d_gene	abundance	CDR3aa	CDR3nt
TRBJ1-6	TRBV3-1	15	-	many	CASSIRTARGSPLHF	TGTGCCAGCAGCATTCGGACAGCCCGAGGTTCACCCCTCCACTTT
TRBJ2-1	TRBV6-1	14	TRBD1	-	CASSRDRVENEQFF	TGTGCCAGCAGTCGGGACAGGGTGGAGAATGAGCAGTTCTTC
TRBJ2-1	TRBV27	14	TRBD2	many	CASSLAGVYNEQFF	TGTGCCAGCAGTCTAGCGGGGGTCTACAATGAGCAGTTCTTC
TRBJ1-1	TRBV28	14	-	many	CASSTFWTNTEAFF	TGTGCCAGCAGTACCTTCTGGACGAACACTGAAGCTTTCTTT
TRBJ1-2	TRBV9	14	TRBD1	-	CASSGRTGGEGYTF	TGTGCCAGCAGCGGTAGGACAGGGGGAGAAGGCTACACCTTC
TRBJ2-6	TRBV13	17	TRBD2	few	CASSLGGRSSGANVLTF	TGTGCCAGCAGCTTAGGCGGGAGGAGCTCTGGGGCCAACGTCCTGACTTTC
TRBJ1-6	TRBV11-2	16	-	-	CASSLGVRGGGSPLHF	TGCGCCAGCAGCTTGGGGGTAAGAGGAGGAGGATCACCCCTCCACTTT
TRBJ2-7	TRBV29-1	13	-	many	CSVDTDHSYEQYF	TGCAGCGTGGACACAGATCACTCCTACGAGCAGTACTTC
TRBJ1-2	TRBV18	14	-	-	CASSPQDSNYGYTF	TGTGCCAGCTCACCCCAGGATTCTAACTATGGCTACACCTTC
TRBJ2-3	TRBV2	14	TRBD2	many	CASSVRGRGGTQYF	TGTGCCAGCAGCGTCCGCGGGAGAGGTGGTACGCAGTATTTT
TRBJ1-5	TRBV27	13	-	many	CASGFDPDGPQHF	TGTGCCAGCGGGTTTGACCCGGACGGACCCCAGCATTTT
TRBJ1-5	TRBV11-2	15	-	-	CASSFSGGTNQPQHF	TGTGCCAGCAGCTTCTCCGGGGGGACGAATCAGCCCCAGCATTTT
TRBJ1-5	TRBV10-1	13	-	-	CASSPGRSQPQHF	TGCGCCAGCAGTCCAGGACGAAGTCAGCCCCAGCATTTT
TRBJ1-6	TRBV27	11	-	few	CASMSAWTLHF	TGTGCCAGCATGAGTGCTTGGACCCTCCACTTT
TRBJ1-6	TRBV7-8	14	TRBD1	many	CASSSGQGRSPLHF	TGTGCCAGCAGCTCGGGACAGGGACGTTCACCCCTCCACTTT
TRBJ2-1	TRBV5-1	18	TRBD2	-	CASSSQGTSGSSYNEQFF	TGCGCCAGCAGCAGCCAAGGGACTAGCGGGAGCTCCTACAATGAGCAGTTCTTC
TRBJ2-7	TRBV20-1	13	TRBD1	-	CSAGTGSSYERYF	TGCAGTGCCGGGACAGGTTCCTCCTACGAGCGGTACTTC
TRBJ2-7	TRBV14	15	TRBD1	-	CASSQPRQGIYEQYF	TGTGCCAGCAGCCAACCCCGACAGGGAATCTACGAGCAGTACTTC
TRBJ2-7	TRBV27	12	-	many	CASSAPSYEQYF	TGTGCCAGCAGTGCCCCCTCCTACGAGCAGTACTTC
TRBJ1-5	TRBV9	16	TRBD1	-	CASSFRDRGDNQPQHF	TGTGCCAGCAGCTTCCGGGACAGGGGGGACAATCAGCCCCAGCATTTT
TRBJ1-5	TRBV7-2	13	-	-	CASSLAPVQPQHF	TGTGCCAGCAGCTTAGCCCCCGTCCAGCCCCAGCATTTT
TRBJ2-1	TRBV28	14	-	few	CASSYTTGLGEQFF	TGTGCCAGCAGTTATACCACAGGGTTGGGTGAGCAGTTCTTC
TRBJ2-1	TRBV20-1	14	-	many	CSARGWQDYNEQFF	TGCAGTGCTAGAGGGTGGCAGGACTACAATGAGCAGTTCTTC